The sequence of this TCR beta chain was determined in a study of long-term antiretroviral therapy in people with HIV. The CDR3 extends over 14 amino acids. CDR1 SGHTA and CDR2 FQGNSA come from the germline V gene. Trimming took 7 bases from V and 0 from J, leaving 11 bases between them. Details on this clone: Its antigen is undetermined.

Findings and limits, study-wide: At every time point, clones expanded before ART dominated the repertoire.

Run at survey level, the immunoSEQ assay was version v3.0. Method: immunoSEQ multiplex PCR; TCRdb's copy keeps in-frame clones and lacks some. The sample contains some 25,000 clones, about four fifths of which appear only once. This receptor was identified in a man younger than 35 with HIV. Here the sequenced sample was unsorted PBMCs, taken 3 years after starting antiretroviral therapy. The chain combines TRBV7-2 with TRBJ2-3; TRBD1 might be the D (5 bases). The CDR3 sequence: CASISQASTDTQYF. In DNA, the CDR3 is TGTGCCAGCATCTCACAGGCTAGCACAGATACGCAGTATTTT.